The T cell receptor beta chain described here comes from a study of naive and memory T cell subsets. This clonotype was recorded many times. Its target is unknown. Both TRBC1 and TRBC2 were covered by a beta constant-region primer of two equimolar oligonucleotides. TCRdb re-analysed the UMI-ligation and nested PCR reads in MiXCR, keeping a single row per CDR3 protein. Among some 100,000 distinct CDR3 sequences, over 7% were seen once, and the ten largest hold 1.6%. Study-wide results and limits: Naive and memory subsets had different power law exponents for TCR abundance. Over 95% of naive TCR sequences appeared only once after error correction, unlike memory subsets. Naive and memory repertoire findings lacked a ground truth for validation.

After CD4 positive bead selection, the CD4-negative fraction gave CD8 T cells. The TCR sequence derives from a human donor in good health. What was sequenced was central memory CD4+ T cells from blood.

The CDR3 DNA reads TGTGCCAGCAGCTCCCAAATGACACGTTCCACAGATACGCAGTATTTT. It translates to CASSSQMTRSTDTQYF. The J gene is TRBJ2-3, the V gene TRBV7-9, with D hard to call. Germline-derived CDR1 and CDR2 are SEHNR and FQNEAQ (reference sequence). Deletions cut 4 bases from V and 2 bases from J, with 16 bases between. The CDR3 length is 16 residues.